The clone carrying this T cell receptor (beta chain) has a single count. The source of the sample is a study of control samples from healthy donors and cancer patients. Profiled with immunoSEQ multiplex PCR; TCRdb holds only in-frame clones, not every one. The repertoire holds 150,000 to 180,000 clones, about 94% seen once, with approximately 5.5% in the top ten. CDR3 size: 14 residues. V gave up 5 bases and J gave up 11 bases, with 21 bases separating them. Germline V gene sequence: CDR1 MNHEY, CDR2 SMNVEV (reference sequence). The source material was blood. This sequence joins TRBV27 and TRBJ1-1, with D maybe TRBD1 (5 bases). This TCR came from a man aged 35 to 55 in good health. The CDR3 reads CASSPHDRLSRAFF. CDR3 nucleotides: TGTGCCAGCAGTCCCCACGACAGATTGAGCAGGGCTTTCTTT.